This T cell receptor beta chain was profiled in a study of regulatory T cells in long-lasting Graves disease. For the study at large: Over 5 years on antithyroid drugs plus positive TSH receptor antibodies marked Graves' disease as persistent.

As to this clonotype: What it binds is unknown.

Notes on the study in general: Examination was confined to peripheral blood, excluding thyroid tissue.

Building of the TCR beta libraries involved iRepertoire HTBI primers and Arm-PCR of CDR3 regions. In the original processing: Segment identification across samples yielded 62 TRBV and roughly 14 TRBJ segments. TCRdb processed the multiplex PCR reads anew with MiXCR; each CDR3 protein has one entry. None of the V and J calls come from the authors' own analysis; TCRdb made them. Among 700,000 or so distinct CDR3 sequences listed, 30% were seen once. The time point here: persistent/refractory GD, antithyroid drugs over 5 years with positive TRAb. From PBMCs, RNA was extracted and then used to make the TCR library. The peripheral blood volume drawn was 8 to 9.5 milliliters, and it was collected into EDTA tubes. V lost 3 bases and J 4 bases, leaving 12 bases between the germline ends. The CDR3 loop spans 14 amino acids. Germline V CDR1 and CDR2: DFQATT, SNEGSKA (reference sequence).

Sequenced material: peripheral blood mononuclear cells (PBMCs), taken when the disease was refractory, from a patient treated with antithyroid drugs. The V call is TRBV20-1, the J call TRBJ2-2, with D perhaps TRBD1 (6 bases). The receptor was derived from a female donor with Graves disease. CDR3 in DNA: TGCAGTGCTAGGGTACAGGGATCCACCGGGGAGCTGTTTTTT. It specifies CSARVQGSTGELFF.